Described below is a single T cell receptor beta chain sequence and its context. Its antigen is still unknown. The CDR3 sequence is 18 residues long. V was clipped by 5 bases and J by 5 bases; unmatched bases: 18. In germline, CDR1 is SGHDT, CDR2 YYEEEE. The PCR was carried out with 60 Vbeta primers and 13 Jbeta primers. Sequencing was performed with immunoSEQ multiplex PCR; in TCRdb, only in-frame clones are kept and a portion is missing. The sample shows some 170,000 clones, approximately 80% of them seen only once. This specimen comes from a study of cytomegalovirus exposure and HLA in healthy donors. Study results and limitations: More clonal expansion characterized HLA-associated TCR beta chains than equally common others in a later analysis. Data from an earlier analysis indicated that most TCR beta V segments were productive either about 87% or about 30% of the time. A later analysis reportedly identified an Asian-associated ancestry cluster as carrying fewer N-insertions than the roughly 700-donor mean.

The receptor comes from a young man in good health and CMV-seropositive. Material: PBMCs. The chain joins TRBV5-6 to TRBJ2-5, with 10 bases fitting TRBD2. CDR3 amino acids: CASRKLTSGPAQGETQYF. The CDR3 bases are TGTGCCAGCAGGAAATTGACTAGCGGGCCGGCCCAGGGTGAGACCCAGTACTTC.